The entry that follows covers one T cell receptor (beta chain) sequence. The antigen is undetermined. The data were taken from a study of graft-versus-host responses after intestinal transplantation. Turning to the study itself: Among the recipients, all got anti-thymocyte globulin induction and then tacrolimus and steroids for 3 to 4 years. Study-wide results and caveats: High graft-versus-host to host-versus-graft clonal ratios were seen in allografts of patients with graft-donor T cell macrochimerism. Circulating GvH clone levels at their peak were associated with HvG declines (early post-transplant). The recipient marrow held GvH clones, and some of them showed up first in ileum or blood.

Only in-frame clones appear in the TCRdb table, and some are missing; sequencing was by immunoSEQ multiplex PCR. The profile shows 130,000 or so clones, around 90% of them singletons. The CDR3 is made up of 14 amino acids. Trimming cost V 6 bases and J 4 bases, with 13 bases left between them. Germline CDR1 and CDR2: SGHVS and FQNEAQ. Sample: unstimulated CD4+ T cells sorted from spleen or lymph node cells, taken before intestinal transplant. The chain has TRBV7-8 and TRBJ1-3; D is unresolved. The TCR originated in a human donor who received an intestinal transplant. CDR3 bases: TGTGCCAGCAGGACTGGGGTTCACGGAAACACCATATATTTT. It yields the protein CASRTGVHGNTIYF. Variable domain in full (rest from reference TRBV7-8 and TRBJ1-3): GAGVSQSPRYKVAKRGQDVALRCDPISGHVSLFWYQQALGQGPEFLTYFQNEAQLDKSGLPSDRFFAERPEGSVSTLKIQRTQQEDSAVYLCASRTGVHGNTIYFGEGSWLTVV.